This T cell receptor beta chain was documented in a study of HIV-infected patients and healthy controls. This clonotype was detected ten times or more. Approximately 510 ng RNA was reverse transcribed with alpha and beta constant-region primers. Each of the alpha and beta chains got its own library through chain-specific third strand synthesis with indices. TCRdb re-called the 5' RACE reads with MiXCR, one entry per CDR3 protein. The table lists approximately 16,000 distinct CDR3 sequences, 9% to 9.5% of them singletons, with more than 4.5% in the top ten. V was clipped by 4 bases and J by 1 base, with 9 bases between them. The CDR3 runs 14 residues. Germline V gene lookup returns CDR1 MGHRA and CDR2 YSYEKL. All unsorted peripheral T cells were captured because whole blood was used without fractionation.

V and J are TRBV4-1 and TRBJ2-3; D is possibly TRBD1 (6 bases). The clonotype originates from an adult in good health. The sequencing input was blood. The DNA for the CDR3 is TGCGCCAGCAGCCCGAACAGGGGCACAGATACGCAGTATTTT. Translating gives CASSPNRGTDTQYF.